The table lists the clone carrying this TCR beta chain with a count of one. This entry belongs to a study of blood T cell repertoires in COVID-19. At the level of the study: The samples span acute and convalescent COVID-19 from the United States, Italy and Spain.

The protocol was immunoSEQ multiplex PCR, while the TCRdb copy is restricted to in-frame clones and leaves out a portion. The sample has roughly 200,000 clones, around 90% seen once. Symptom resolution, clearance, or two negative PCRs marked donors in Cohort 3 as recovered. Germline-derived CDR1 and CDR2 are MGHRA and YSYEKL. The trim removed 4 bases at V and 9 bases at J, leaving 7 bases unmatched. The CDR3 is 15 amino acids. The chain is built from TRBV4-1 and TRBJ2-4; 12 nucleotides align to TRBD1. The sequence came from a man aged 30-40 years who had recovered from COVID-19. Sequencing was carried out using PBMCs or T cells enriched from blood (not recorded which). The CDR3 coding sequence is TGCGCCAGCAGCCCTCAGGGACAGGGGGCAGGCATTCAGTACTTC. Translation gives CASSPQGQGAGIQYF.